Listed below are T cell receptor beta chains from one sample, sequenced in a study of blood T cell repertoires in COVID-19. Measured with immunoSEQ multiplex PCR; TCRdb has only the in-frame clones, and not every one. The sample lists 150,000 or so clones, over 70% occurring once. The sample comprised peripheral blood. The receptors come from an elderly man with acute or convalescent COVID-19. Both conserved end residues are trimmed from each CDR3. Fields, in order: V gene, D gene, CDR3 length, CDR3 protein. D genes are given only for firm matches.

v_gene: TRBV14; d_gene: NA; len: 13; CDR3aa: ASSQSGGSYNEQF
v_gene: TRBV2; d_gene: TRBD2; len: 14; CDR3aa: ASRSGGAFGANVLT
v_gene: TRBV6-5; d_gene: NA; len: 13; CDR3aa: ASRDDSNAAYEQY
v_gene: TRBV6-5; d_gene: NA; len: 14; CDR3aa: ASSYHRGTKGPGYT
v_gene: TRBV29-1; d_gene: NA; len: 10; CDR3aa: SVEAEFEKLF
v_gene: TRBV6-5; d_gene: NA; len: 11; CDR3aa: ASIMGAIYGYT
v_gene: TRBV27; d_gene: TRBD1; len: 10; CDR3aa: ASRSQGAEAF
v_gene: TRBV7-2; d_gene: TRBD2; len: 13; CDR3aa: ASSLERGGSETQY
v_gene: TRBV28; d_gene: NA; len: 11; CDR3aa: ASRTGGSYEQY
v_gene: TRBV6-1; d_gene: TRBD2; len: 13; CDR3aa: ASSELSGGPHEQY
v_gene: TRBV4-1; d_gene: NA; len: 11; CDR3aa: ASSQEAAVTQY
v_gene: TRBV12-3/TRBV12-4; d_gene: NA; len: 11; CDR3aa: ASSPGVGTEAF
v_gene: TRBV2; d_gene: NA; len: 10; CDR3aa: ASSGGPGEQF
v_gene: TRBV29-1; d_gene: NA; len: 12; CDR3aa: SVAELGPGETQY
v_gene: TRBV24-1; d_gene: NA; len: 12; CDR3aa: ATSPAGEGQPQH
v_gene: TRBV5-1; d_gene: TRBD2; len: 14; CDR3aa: ASSSGTSWGTGELF
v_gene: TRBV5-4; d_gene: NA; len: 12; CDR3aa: ASSNWTKRETQY
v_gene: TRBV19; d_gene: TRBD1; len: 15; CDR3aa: ASTTAQRQGVNNEQF
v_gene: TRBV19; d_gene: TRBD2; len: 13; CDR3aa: ASSIAGTSYPEQY
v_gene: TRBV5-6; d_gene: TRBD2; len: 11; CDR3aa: ASSLGSGETQY
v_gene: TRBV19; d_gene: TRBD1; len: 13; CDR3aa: ASWTGGRSNQPQH
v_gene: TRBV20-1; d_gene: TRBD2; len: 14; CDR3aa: SASRASGKITGELF
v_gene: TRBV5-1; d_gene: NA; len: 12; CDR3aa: ASSLGGGDEKLF
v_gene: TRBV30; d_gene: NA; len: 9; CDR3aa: ACKRQQGYT
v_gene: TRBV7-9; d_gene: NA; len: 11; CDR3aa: ASSYPLSREAF
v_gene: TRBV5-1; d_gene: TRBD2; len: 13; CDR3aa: ASSYGLAGANEQF
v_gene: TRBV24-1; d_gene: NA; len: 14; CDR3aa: ATSDYTVGLQETQY
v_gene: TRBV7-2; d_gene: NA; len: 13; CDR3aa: ASSGGGHVNSPLH
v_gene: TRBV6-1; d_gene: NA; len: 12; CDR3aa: ASSEAGGDGGYT
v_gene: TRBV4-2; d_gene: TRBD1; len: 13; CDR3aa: ASSQGTGEGNTIY
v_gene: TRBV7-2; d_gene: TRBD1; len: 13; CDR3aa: ASSRGTGTGYEQY
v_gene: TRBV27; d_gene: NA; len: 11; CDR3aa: ASSPGHNYGYT
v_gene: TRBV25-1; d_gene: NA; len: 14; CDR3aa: ASSLRGGSSGNTIY
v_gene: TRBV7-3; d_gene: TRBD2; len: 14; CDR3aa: ASSLSIRTSVGEQF
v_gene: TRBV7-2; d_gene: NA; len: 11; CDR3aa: ASSRQGLEGYT
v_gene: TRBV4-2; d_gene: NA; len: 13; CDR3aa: ASSQEQGSPQPQH
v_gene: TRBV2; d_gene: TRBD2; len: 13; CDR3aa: ASSDSGRALETQY
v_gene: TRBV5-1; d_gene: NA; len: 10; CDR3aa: ASSLGAGGYT
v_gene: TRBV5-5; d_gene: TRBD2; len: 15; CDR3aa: ASSLGSGGGSSYEQY
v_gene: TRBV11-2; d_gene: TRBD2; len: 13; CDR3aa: ASSLVGREGETQY
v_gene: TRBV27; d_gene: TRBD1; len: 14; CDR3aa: ASRRSRDSNTGELF
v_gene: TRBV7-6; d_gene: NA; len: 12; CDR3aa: ASSLNVGQETQY
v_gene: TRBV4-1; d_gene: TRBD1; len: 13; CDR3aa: ASSQSQGAGTEAF
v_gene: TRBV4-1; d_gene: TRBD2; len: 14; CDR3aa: ASSQDTSVGTDTQY
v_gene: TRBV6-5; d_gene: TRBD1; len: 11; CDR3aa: ASSYPGTGEQY
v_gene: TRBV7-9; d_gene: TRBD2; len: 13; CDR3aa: ASSPSGGVMETQY
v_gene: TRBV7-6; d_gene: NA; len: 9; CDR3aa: ASSQDQTQY
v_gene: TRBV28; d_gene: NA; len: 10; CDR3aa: ASSLQGKEAF
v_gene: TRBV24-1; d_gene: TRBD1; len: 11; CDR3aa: ATSQGGNQPQH
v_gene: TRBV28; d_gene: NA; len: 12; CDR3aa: ASKDGGSGNTIY
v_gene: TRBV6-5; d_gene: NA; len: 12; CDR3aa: ASSSGQLNTEAF